This T cell receptor beta chain was profiled in a study of graft-versus-host responses after intestinal transplantation. The study's findings and limits: The authors found GvH clones in recipient marrow, some appearing first in ileum or blood.

To note about this clone: What it recognizes is unknown.

The CDR3 length is 17 residues. Germline V gives CDR1 MGHRA, CDR2 YSYEKL. V gave up 2 bases and J gave up 4 bases; unmatched junction bases: 10. Sequencing was performed with immunoSEQ multiplex PCR; in TCRdb, only in-frame clones are kept and a portion is missing. This sample has over 90,000 clones; roughly 91% occur once, and the top ten carry roughly 0.2%. Specimen: unstimulated CD4+ T cells sorted from spleen or lymph node cells, collected before transplant. The clonotype comes from a human donor who was the organ donor for an intestinal transplant. The chain couples TRBV4-1 to TRBJ1-2, with 10 bases lining up with TRBD1. Here the CDR3 reads CASSQWDRGGGSYGYTF. The DNA of the CDR3 is TGCGCCAGCAGCCAATGGGACAGGGGAGGAGGTAGCTATGGCTACACCTTC.